This paragraph reports one T cell receptor (beta chain). This sequence may be a read error, since a much larger clone differs from it by one base. These data belong to a study of molecular identifiers for immune sequencing clone quantification. Previously described methods and listed TCR primers were used for bulk TCR libraries. TCRdb analysed the PCR reads with MiXCR anew, one entry per CDR3 protein. The table lists about 640,000 distinct CDR3 sequences, about 20% of them singletons. This CDR3 has 13 amino acids. CDR1 and CDR2 (germline): DFQATT, SNEGSKA (reference sequence). The naive CD8 libraries originated from between roughly 18,000 and 1,000,000 sorted cells and drew on 10%, 30% or 50% RNA. Based on a CD8+CD4-CCR7+CD45RA+ profile, naive CD8 T cells were sorted.

The receptor was isolated from a human donor in good health. Some libraries in this study had Jurkat cell RNA spiked in. Sample: naive CD8+ T cells from blood, with Jurkat cell RNA spiked in. Specified subset: FACS-sorted CD8+CD4-CCR7+CD45RA+ naive T cells. The chain joins TRBV20-1 to TRBJ1-1; D is undetermined. The CDR3 loop is CSALAAGETEALF. CDR3 nucleotides: TGCAGTGCACTGGCCGCAGGAGAAACTGAAGCTCTCTTT.